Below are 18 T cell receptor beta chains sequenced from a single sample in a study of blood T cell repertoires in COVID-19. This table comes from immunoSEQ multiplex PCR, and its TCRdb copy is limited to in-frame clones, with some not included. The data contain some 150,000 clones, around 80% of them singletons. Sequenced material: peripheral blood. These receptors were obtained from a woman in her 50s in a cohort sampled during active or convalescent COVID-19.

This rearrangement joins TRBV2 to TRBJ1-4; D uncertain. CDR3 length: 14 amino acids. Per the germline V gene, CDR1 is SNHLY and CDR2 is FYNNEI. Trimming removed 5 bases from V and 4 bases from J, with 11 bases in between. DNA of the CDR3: TGTGCCAGCAGTCGGGTAGGCCGTAATGAAAAACTGTTTTTT. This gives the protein CASSRVGRNEKLFF.

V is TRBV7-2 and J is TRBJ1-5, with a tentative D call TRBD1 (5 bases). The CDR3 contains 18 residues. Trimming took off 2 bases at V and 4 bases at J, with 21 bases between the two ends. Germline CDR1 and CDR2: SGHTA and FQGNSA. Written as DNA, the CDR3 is TGTGCCAGCAGCTTAATCTTTGAGTCCCGGCAGGGAAATCAGCCCCAGCATTTT. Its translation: CASSLIFESRQGNQPQHF. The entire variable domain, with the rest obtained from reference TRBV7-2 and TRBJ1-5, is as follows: GAGVSQSPSNKVTEKGKDVELRCDPISGHTALYWYRQSLGQGLEFLIYFQGNSAPDKSGLPSDRFSAERTGGSVSTLTIQRTQQEDSAVYLCASSLIFESRQGNQPQHFGDGTRLSIL.

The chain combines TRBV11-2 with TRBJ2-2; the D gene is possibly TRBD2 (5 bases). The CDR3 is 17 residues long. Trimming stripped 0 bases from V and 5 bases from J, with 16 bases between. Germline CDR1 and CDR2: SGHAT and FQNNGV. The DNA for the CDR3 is TGTGCCAGCAGCTTAGATCAGGAGGTGACGGGGACCGGGGAGCTGTTTTTT. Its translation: CASSLDQEVTGTGELFF.

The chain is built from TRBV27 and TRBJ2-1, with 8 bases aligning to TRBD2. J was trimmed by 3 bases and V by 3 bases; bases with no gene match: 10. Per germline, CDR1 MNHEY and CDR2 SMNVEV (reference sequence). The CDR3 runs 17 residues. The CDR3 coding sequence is TGTGCCAGCAGTTTGGCGGGGGGCCGAACTAACTACAATGAGCAGTTCTTC. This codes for CASSLAGGRTNYNEQFF.

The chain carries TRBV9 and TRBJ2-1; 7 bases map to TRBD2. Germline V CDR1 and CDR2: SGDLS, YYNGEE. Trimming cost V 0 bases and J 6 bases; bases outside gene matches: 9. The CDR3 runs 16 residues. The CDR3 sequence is CASSVGSGLGANEQFF. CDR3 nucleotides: TGTGCCAGCAGCGTAGGGTCCGGACTAGGAGCCAATGAGCAGTTCTTC.

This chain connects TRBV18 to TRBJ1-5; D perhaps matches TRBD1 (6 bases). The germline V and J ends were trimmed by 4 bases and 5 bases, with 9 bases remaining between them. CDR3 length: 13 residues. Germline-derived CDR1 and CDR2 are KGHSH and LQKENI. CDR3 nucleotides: TGTGCCAGCTCACTACACAGGGATCAGCCCCAGCATTTT. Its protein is CASSLHRDQPQHF.

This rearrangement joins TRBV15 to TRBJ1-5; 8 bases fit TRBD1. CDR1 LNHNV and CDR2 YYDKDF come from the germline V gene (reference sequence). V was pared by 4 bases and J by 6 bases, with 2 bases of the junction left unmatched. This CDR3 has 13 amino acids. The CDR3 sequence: CATSIDRGQPQHF. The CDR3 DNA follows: TGTGCCACCAGCATTGACAGGGGTCAGCCCCAGCATTTT.

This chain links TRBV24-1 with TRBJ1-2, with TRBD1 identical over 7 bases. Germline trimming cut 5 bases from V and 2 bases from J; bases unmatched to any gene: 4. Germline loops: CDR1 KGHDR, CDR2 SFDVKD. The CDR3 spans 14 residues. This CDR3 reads CATSGQGQNYGYTF. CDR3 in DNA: TGTGCCACCAGTGGCCAGGGACAGAACTATGGCTACACCTTC.

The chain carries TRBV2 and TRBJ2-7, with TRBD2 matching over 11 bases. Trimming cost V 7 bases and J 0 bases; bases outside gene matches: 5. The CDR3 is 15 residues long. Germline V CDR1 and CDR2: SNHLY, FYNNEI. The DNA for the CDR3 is TGTGCCAGCATGACTAGCGGGATTATCTCCTACGAGCAGTACTTC. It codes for CASMTSGIISYEQYF.

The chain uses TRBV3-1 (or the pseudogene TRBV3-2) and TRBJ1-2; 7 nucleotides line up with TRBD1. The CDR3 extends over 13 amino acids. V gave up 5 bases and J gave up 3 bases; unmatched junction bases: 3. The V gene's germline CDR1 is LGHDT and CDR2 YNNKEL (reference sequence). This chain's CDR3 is CASSFRGDYGYTF. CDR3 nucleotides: TGTGCCAGCAGCTTCAGGGGGGACTATGGCTACACCTTC.

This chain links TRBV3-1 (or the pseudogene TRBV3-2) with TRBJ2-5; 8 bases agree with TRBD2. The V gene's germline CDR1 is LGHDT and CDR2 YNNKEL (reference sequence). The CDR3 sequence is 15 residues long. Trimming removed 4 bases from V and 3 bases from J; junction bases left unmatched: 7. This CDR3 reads CASSPLSGGEETQYF. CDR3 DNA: TGTGCCAGCAGCCCGCTTTCCGGGGGGGAAGAGACCCAGTACTTC.

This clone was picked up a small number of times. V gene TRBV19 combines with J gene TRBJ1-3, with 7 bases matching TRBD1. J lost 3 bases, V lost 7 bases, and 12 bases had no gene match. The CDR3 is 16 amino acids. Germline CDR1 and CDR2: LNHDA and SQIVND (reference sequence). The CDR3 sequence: CASTPSDRAGGNTIYF. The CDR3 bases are TGTGCCAGTACCCCTAGCGACAGGGCAGGTGGAAACACCATATATTTT. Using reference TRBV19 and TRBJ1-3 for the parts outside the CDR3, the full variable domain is DGGITQSPKYLFRKEGQNVTLSCEQNLNHDAMYWYRQDPGQGLRLIYYSQIVNDFQKGDIAEGYSVSREKKESFPLTVTSAQKNPTAFYLCASTPSDRAGGNTIYFGEGSWLTVV.

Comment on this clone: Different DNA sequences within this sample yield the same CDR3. The CDR3 nucleotides are TGTGCCAGCAGCGGAGGGGGATCGGGAAACACCATATATTTT. It translates to CASSGGGSGNTIYF. This sequence joins TRBV9 and TRBJ1-3; perhaps TRBD1 as D (6 bases). V gave up 3 bases and J gave up 4 bases, with 11 bases separating them. The germline V gene has CDR1 SGDLS and CDR2 YYNGEE. There are 14 residues in the CDR3.

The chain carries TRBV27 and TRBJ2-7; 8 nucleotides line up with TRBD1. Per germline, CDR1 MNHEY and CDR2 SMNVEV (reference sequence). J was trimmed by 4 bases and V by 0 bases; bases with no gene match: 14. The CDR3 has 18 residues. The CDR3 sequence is CASSLSPLGQGVVYEQYF. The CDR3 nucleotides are TGTGCCAGCAGTTTATCCCCCCTCGGACAGGGAGTGGTTTACGAGCAGTACTTC.

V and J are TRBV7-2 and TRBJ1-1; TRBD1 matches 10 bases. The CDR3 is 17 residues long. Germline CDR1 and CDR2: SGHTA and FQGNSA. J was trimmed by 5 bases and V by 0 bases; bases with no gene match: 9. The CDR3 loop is CASSLAAGQGFGTEAFF. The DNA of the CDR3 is TGTGCCAGCAGCTTAGCTGCGGGACAGGGGTTCGGGACTGAAGCTTTCTTT.

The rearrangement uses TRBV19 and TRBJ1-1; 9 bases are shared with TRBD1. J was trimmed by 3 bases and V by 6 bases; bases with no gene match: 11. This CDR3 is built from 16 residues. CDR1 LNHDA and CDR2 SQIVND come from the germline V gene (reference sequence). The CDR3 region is CASSDGQGSGYTEAFF. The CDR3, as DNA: TGTGCCAGTAGCGATGGACAGGGGTCAGGTTACACTGAAGCTTTCTTT. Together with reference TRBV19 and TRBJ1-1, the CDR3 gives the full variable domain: DGGITQSPKYLFRKEGQNVTLSCEQNLNHDAMYWYRQDPGQGLRLIYYSQIVNDFQKGDIAEGYSVSREKKESFPLTVTSAQKNPTAFYLCASSDGQGSGYTEAFFGQGTRLTVV.

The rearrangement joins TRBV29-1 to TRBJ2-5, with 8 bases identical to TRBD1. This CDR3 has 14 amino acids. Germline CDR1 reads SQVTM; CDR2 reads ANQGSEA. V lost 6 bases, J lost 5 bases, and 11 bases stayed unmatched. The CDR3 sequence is CSVADRELYETQYF. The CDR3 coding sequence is TGCAGCGTCGCGGACAGGGAGCTCTACGAGACCCAGTACTTC.

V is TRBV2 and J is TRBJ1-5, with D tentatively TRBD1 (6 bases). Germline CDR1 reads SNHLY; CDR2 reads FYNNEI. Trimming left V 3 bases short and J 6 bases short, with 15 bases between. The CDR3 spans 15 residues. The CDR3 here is CASSELGQGSQPQHF. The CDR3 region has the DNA TGTGCCAGCAGTGAGTTGGGGCAGGGGTCTCAGCCCCAGCATTTT.